Many counts were recorded for the clone carrying this T cell receptor (beta chain). This entry is derived from a study of blood T cell repertoires in COVID-19. At the level of the study: Acute and convalescent COVID-19 samples came from the United States, Italy and Spain.

Followed longitudinally, the Seattle patients had been enrolled during active infection. Repertoires were generated with immunoSEQ multiplex PCR, while TCRdb's copy carries only in-frame clones and drops some. The top ten hold roughly 5.7% of the sample, which has around 200,000 clones, more than 75% seen once. The CDR3 totals 12 residues. The germline V gene has CDR1 SNHLY and CDR2 FYNNEI. The V and J ends lost 9 bases and 7 bases, in that order; junction bases with no gene match: 7. This sequence joins TRBV2 and TRBJ1-2; 8 bases align to TRBD1. Sequenced: peripheral blood. The TCR originated in a woman aged 35 to 49 with COVID-19, enrolled during active disease. CDR3 DNA sequence: TGTGCCAGTAGACAGGGGCCAATTGGCTACACCTTC. It yields the protein CASRQGPIGYTF.